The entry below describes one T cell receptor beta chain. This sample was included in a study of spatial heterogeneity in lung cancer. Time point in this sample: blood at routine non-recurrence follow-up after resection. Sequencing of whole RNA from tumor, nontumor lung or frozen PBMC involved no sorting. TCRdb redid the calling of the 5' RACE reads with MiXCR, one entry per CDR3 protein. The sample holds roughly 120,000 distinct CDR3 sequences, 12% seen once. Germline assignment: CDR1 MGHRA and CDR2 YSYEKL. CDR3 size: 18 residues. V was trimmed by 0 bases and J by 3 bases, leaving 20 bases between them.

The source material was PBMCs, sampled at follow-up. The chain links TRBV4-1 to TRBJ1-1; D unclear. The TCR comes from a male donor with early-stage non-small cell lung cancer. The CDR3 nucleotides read TGCGCCAGCAGCCAAGATTTAAGGCTTAGGAAGAAGGACACTGAAGCTTTCTTT. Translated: CASSQDLRLRKKDTEAFF.